Sequencing of this T cell receptor beta chain was carried out in a study of cytomegalovirus exposure and HLA in healthy donors. Study results and caveats: It was found in a later analysis that first-cohort TCR clusters tended to co-occur in the approximately 120 validation repertoires. In vitro assays verified that a few CMV-associated chains recognized CMV antigens specifically. The study designated about 180 TCR beta chains cytomegalovirus-associated. Generally TCR sequences proved uncommon, though certain public TCRs appeared in numerous donors.

The CDR3 totals 15 residues. J lost 8 bases, V lost 0 bases, and 10 bases had no gene match. The V gene's germline CDR1 is SGHRS and CDR2 YFSETQ. As regards this clone: Its antigen is still unknown.

Data came from immunoSEQ multiplex PCR; TCRdb stores just in-frame clones and leaves some out. The table records roughly 250,000 clones, around 87% of them present only once. The sequenced material came from PBMCs. The receptor's source is a woman aged 30 to 39 in good health and CMV-seropositive. V and J are TRBV5-1 and TRBJ1-1; 7 bases align to TRBD1. CDR3 sequence (DNA): TGCGCCAGCAGCTTGGGACAGGGCCTACCAAAGGAAGCTTTCTTT. This sequence encodes CASSLGQGLPKEAFF.